This section outlines one T cell receptor beta chain sequence together with its context. This clonotype was seen once. Its antigen target is currently unknown. Per-base qualities were not stored, and no clone one base away is much larger. One read alone is a weak basis. The data are from a study (dated by TCRdb to the early 2010s). Sequencer: Illumina Genome Analyzer IIx. TCRdb passed the public sequencing reads through fastp at Q25 and MiXCR, retaining productive beta sequences. Rows with one shared CDR3 protein collapse into an entry with the most common genes and DNA. Recorded for this sample are 12,000 to 15,000 distinct CDR3 sequences; 30% to 45% of them occurred a single time. Together, the top ten hold roughly 16% of the sample. V is clipped by 3 bases and J by 4 bases, and the sequence between their germline boundaries is 9 bases long. From its cysteine to its phenylalanine, the CDR3 spans 12 amino acids. The retained sequence is limited to the CDR3, 36 bases, with the frame set at the first base. CDR1 and CDR2 were assigned from the germline V gene as SQVTM and ANQGSEA.

The chain links TRBV29-1 with TRBJ2-5, and the D gene may be TRBD2, 6 bases matching. The receptor was derived from a human donor. The source material was blood. The CDR3 reads CSVDRGGETQYF. The DNA reads as follows: TGCAGCGTTGATCGGGGAGGAGAGACCCAGTACTTC.